This TCR beta chain was observed in a study of CD8 T cells in Susac syndrome. Germline V gives CDR1 SGHRS, CDR2 YFSETQ. The CDR3 contains 14 residues. V lost 6 bases and J lost 6; bases outside the gene matches: 7. The RNA, about 0.45 to 1 ug, was put through reverse transcription using random hexamers. Multiplex immunoSEQ PCR targeted 54 Vbeta and 13 Jbeta TCR beta segments. TCRdb reprocessed the immunoSEQ multiplex PCR reads with MiXCR, giving one entry per CDR3 protein. The sample carries approximately 120,000 distinct CDR3 sequences, around 90% recorded once. The TCR comes from a human donor in good health. The V and J genes are TRBV5-1 and TRBJ2-7, with 12 bases aligning to TRBD1. The sample comprised CD8+ T cells from PBMCs. This CDR3 is CASTTGTGGFEQYF. CDR3 coding DNA: TGCGCCAGCACGACCGGGACAGGGGGCTTCGAGCAGTACTTC.